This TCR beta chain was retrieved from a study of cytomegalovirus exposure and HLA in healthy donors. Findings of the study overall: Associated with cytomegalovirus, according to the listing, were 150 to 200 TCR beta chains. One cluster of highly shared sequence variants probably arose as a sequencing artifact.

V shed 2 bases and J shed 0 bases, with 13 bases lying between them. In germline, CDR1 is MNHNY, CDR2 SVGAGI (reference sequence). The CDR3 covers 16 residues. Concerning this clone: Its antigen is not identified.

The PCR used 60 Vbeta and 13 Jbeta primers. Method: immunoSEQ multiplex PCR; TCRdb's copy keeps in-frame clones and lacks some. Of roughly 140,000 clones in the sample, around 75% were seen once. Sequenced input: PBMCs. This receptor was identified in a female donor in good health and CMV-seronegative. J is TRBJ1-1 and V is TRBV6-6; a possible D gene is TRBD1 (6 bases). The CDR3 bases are TGTGCCAGCAGTTACCCCCCGCAGGGGATGAACACTGAAGCTTTCTTT. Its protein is CASSYPPQGMNTEAFF.